This passage covers 23 T cell receptor beta chains from one sample sequenced in a study of CD8 T cells in Susac syndrome (dated by TCRdb to about 2019). The library was produced with the immunoSEQ multiplex PCR assay. RNA was extracted using the RNeasy kit, and about 0.5 to 1 ug of the RNA was reverse transcribed with random hexamers. Through fastp at Q25 and MiXCR, TCRdb rebuilt clones from the public reads, retaining in-frame beta chains. Entries that share a CDR3 protein sequence are merged under the most common genes and DNA. Here the sample has some 110,000 distinct CDR3 sequences; roughly 95% occur a single time. The ten top clones hold 0.13% to 0.15% of the sample. Sequencing was carried out using CD4+ T cells from PBMCs. These receptors were taken from a human donor with Susac syndrome.

This clonotype was picked up one time. The chain recombines TRBV18 with TRBJ2-2; D remains unclear. This CDR3 region has 14 residues. Germline loops: CDR1 KGHSH, CDR2 LQKENI. The V gene lost 3 bases and the J gene lost 6 bases, with 11 bases spanning the gap. DNA for the CDR3: TGTGCCAGCTCACCCGATGGTGGATCCGGGGAGCTGTTTTTT. Its translation is CASSPDGGSGELFF.

The chain combines TRBV19 with TRBJ2-1; D is possibly TRBD2 (5 bases). The ends were cut back, 3 bases at V and 7 bases at J, with 16 bases in the middle. The CDR3 contains 15 residues. From germline, CDR1 is LNHDA and CDR2 SQIVND (reference sequence). Written as DNA, the CDR3 is TGTGCCAGTAGTATCGGAGGACTGACGACGAATGAGCAGTTCTTC. Translating it yields CASSIGGLTTNEQFF.

This chain connects TRBV19 to TRBJ1-5; no reliable D call. The CDR3 has 11 residues. Germline V CDR1 and CDR2: LNHDA, SQIVND (reference sequence). Trimming took off 3 bases at V and 10 bases at J, with 7 bases between the two ends. The CDR3 coding sequence is TGTGCCAGTAGTATCGGGGAACCCCAGCATTTT. Translation gives CASSIGEPQHF. The whole variable domain, filled in from reference TRBV19 and TRBJ1-5, reads DGGITQSPKYLFRKEGQNVTLSCEQNLNHDAMYWYRQDPGQGLRLIYYSQIVNDFQKGDIAEGYSVSREKKESFPLTVTSAQKNPTAFYLCASSIGEPQHFGDGTRLSIL.

V usage is TRBV11-2 and J usage is TRBJ2-7; 15 nucleotides align to TRBD2. CDR3 length equals 16 residues. Trimming removed 5 bases from V and 3 bases from J; junction bases left unmatched: 5. Looked up from germline, CDR1 is SGHAT and CDR2 is FQNNGV. The CDR3: CASSTGLAGGVYEQYF. CDR3 DNA: TGTGCCAGCAGCACGGGACTAGCGGGAGGAGTCTACGAGCAGTACTTC.

In its sample, this clonotype was seen once. The chain uses TRBV10-2 and TRBJ2-7, with 9 bases matching TRBD1. Germline V lookup: CDR1 WSHSY, CDR2 SAAADI. Trimming cost V 8 bases and J 1 base; bases outside gene matches: 9. The CDR3 loop spans 15 amino acids. In DNA form, the CDR3 reads TGCGCCAGCGGGGATACCGGGACAGGGTCCTACGAGCAGTACTTC. Its protein is CASGDTGTGSYEQYF.

This sequence joins TRBV30 and TRBJ2-7; D unclear. The CDR3 length is 12 residues. V was trimmed by 2 bases and J by 5 bases, leaving 10 bases between them. Germline CDR1 and CDR2: GTSNPN and SVGIG (reference sequence). DNA for the CDR3: TGTGCCTGGAGTCAGTGGTCCCACGAGCAGTACTTC. Protein: CAWSQWSHEQYF.

The rearrangement joins TRBV30 to TRBJ1-2, with TRBD1 as a possible D gene (5 bases). The CDR3 has 14 amino acids. The germline CDR1 and CDR2 sequences are GTSNPN and SVGIG (reference sequence). The ends were cut back, 1 base at V and 3 bases at J, with 12 bases in the middle. As DNA, the CDR3 is TGTGCCTGGAGTGGAGGGGAATCTTACTATGGCTACACCTTC. This gives the protein CAWSGGESYYGYTF.

This clonotype was seen only once. The rearrangement joins TRBV14 to TRBJ2-7, with D perhaps TRBD1 (6 bases). The CDR3 spans 15 residues. Germline V gene data show CDR1 as SGHDN and CDR2 as FVKESK. The germline V and J ends were trimmed by 4 bases and 5 bases, with 18 bases remaining between them. The CDR3 coding sequence is TGTGCCAGCAGCCCTCTCCGACAGGTACCTCACGAGCAGTACTTC. Translation: CASSPLRQVPHEQYF. Looking up the rest from reference TRBV14 and TRBJ2-7 gives the full variable domain: EAGVTQFPSHSVIEKGQTVTLRCDPISGHDNLYWYRRVMGKEIKFLLHFVKESKQDESGMPNNRFLAERTGGTYSTLKVQPAELEDSGVYFCASSPLRQVPHEQYFGPGTRLTVT.

This rearrangement joins TRBV29-1 to TRBJ2-1; tentatively, D is TRBD2 (6 bases). Trimming left V 1 base short and J 3 bases short, with 13 bases between. The germline gives CDR1 SQVTM, CDR2 ANQGSEA. The CDR3 totals 15 residues. CDR3 in amino acids: CSVEGGSDYYNEQFF. The CDR3, as DNA: TGCAGCGTTGAAGGCGGGTCGGACTACTACAATGAGCAGTTCTTC.

In its sample, this clonotype was seen once. The DNA of the CDR3 is TGTGCCAGCAGCCCAATAGACAGGGAAGAGACCCAGTACTTC. The encoded protein is CASSPIDREETQYF. The rearrangement joins TRBV5-4 to TRBJ2-5, with 7 positions matching TRBD1. Germline V gene sequence: CDR1 SGHNT, CDR2 YYREEE (reference sequence). There are 14 residues in the CDR3. Trimming removed 4 bases from V and 3 bases from J; junction bases left unmatched: 6.

The V and J genes are TRBV6-5 and TRBJ1-2; D is perhaps TRBD1 (5 bases). The germline gives CDR1 MNHEY, CDR2 SVGAGI. The CDR3 sequence is 14 residues long. Trimming cost V 8 bases and J 7 bases, with 20 bases left between them. CDR3 region: CASSKIEKGVGYTF. CDR3 bases: TGTGCCAGCTCGAAGATCGAGAAAGGGGTTGGCTACACCTTC.

The chain is built from TRBV5-1 and TRBJ2-7, with D possibly being TRBD1 or TRBD2 (6 bases each). Germline CDR1 SGHRS, CDR2 YFSETQ. The CDR3 contains 14 residues. V shed 0 bases and J shed 2 bases, with 9 bases lying between them. The CDR3 DNA sequence: TGCGCCAGCAGCTTGGAGGGGGGAGCCTACGAGCAGTACTTC. It specifies CASSLEGGAYEQYF.

The CDR3 reads CSASPSGRVYNEQFF. CDR3 DNA sequence: TGCAGTGCTAGTCCGAGCGGGAGGGTCTACAATGAGCAGTTCTTC. The chain combines TRBV20-1 with TRBJ2-1; 10 bases match TRBD2. Germline-derived CDR1 and CDR2 are DFQATT and SNEGSKA (reference sequence). V dropped 3 bases and J dropped 3; count of bases not matched to a gene: 5. There are 15 residues in the CDR3.

The rearrangement links TRBV20-1 to TRBJ1-2; D remains ambiguous. The CDR3 spans 9 residues. V was cut by 8 bases and J by 5 bases, with 6 bases left in between. Per the germline V gene, CDR1 is DFQATT and CDR2 is SNEGSKA (reference sequence). CDR3 bases: TGCAGTCCCGAGTATGGCTACACCTTC. Protein sequence: CSPEYGYTF.

The chain has TRBV20-1 and TRBJ1-2, with D unresolved. The germline V gene encodes CDR1 DFQATT and CDR2 SNEGSKA (reference sequence). The CDR3 runs 13 residues. V lost 1 base, J lost 4 bases, and 10 bases lay in between. CDR3 region: CSARGAQVYGYTF. CDR3 in DNA: TGCAGTGCTAGAGGGGCCCAGGTCTATGGCTACACCTTC.

The rearrangement uses TRBV24-1 and TRBJ2-1; 8 nucleotides match TRBD1. This CDR3 has 14 residues. From germline, CDR1 is KGHDR and CDR2 SFDVKD. Losses at the gene ends were 4 bases for V and 9 bases for J; bases not matched to a gene: 7. Written as DNA, the CDR3 is TGTGCCACCAGTGACCCTGACAGGGGAATTGAGCAGTTCTTC. This translates into CATSDPDRGIEQFF.

The table lists this clonotype with a count of one. The rearrangement links TRBV3-1 to TRBJ2-6; D is undetermined. V was shortened by 7 bases and J by 4 bases, with 14 bases between the two germline ends. CDR1 and CDR2 from the germline V gene are LGHDT and YNNKEL (reference sequence). The CDR3 extends over 15 amino acids. Written as DNA, the CDR3 is TGTGCCAGCACCGTATTTGGGTCCGGGGCCAACGTCCTGACTTTC. Protein product: CASTVFGSGANVLTF.

The chain joins TRBV20-1 to TRBJ2-1; D ambiguous. Per the germline V gene, CDR1 is DFQATT and CDR2 is SNEGSKA (reference sequence). The CDR3 runs 14 residues. The V end lost 3 bases, the J end lost 0 bases, and 9 bases lay between the germline ends. CDR3 sequence reads: CSASNPSSYNEQFF. CDR3 DNA: TGCAGTGCTAGTAATCCTAGCTCCTACAATGAGCAGTTCTTC.

The chain recombines TRBV24-1 with TRBJ2-7; the D gene is possibly TRBD1 (6 bases). V gave up 4 bases and J gave up 1 base, with 10 bases separating them. This CDR3 spans 14 amino acids. Germline lookup yields CDR1 KGHDR and CDR2 SFDVKD. Here the CDR3 DNA reads TGTGCCACCAGTGACTCTGGACAGTCCTACGAGCAGTACTTC. Translation gives CATSDSGQSYEQYF.

The chain couples TRBV5-4 to TRBJ2-7; 7 bases align to TRBD1. Germline V CDR1 and CDR2: SGHNT, YYREEE (reference sequence). V shed 2 bases, J shed 3 bases, and the junction held 5 bases outside the gene matches. This CDR3 region has 14 residues. This CDR3 reads CASSLVGTDYEQYF. CDR3 nucleotides: TGTGCCAGCAGCTTAGTGGGGACAGACTACGAGCAGTACTTC.

This chain links TRBV15 with TRBJ2-5; 7 positions agree with TRBD2. Trimming at V came to 3 bases and at J to 4 bases, leaving 5 bases not matched to a gene. CDR1 is LNHNV, CDR2 YYDKDF, per germline (reference sequence). The CDR3 spans 14 residues. CDR3 amino acids: CATSSGGDGETQYF. DNA of the CDR3: TGTGCCACCAGCAGTGGGGGGGATGGAGAGACCCAGTACTTC.

The genes are TRBV29-1 and TRBJ2-5; D remains ambiguous. CDR1 and CDR2 from the germline V gene are SQVTM and ANQGSEA. The CDR3 spans 12 residues. Trimming took 4 bases from V and 1 from J, leaving 7 bases between them. CDR3 region: CSVGISQETQYF. CDR3 nucleotide sequence: TGCAGCGTTGGAATCAGCCAAGAGACCCAGTACTTC.

The chain is built from TRBV5-1 and TRBJ2-5, with 12 nucleotides matching TRBD2. CDR1 is SGHRS and CDR2 is YFSETQ in the germline V gene. V was pared by 2 bases and J by 1 base, with 6 bases of the junction left unmatched. The CDR3 is 17 residues long. The CDR3 nucleotides read TGCGCCAGCAGCTTCTCTTGGACTAGCGGGACCCAAGAGACCCAGTACTTC. Translation: CASSFSWTSGTQETQYF.